These 26 T cell receptor beta chains came from one sample sequenced in a study of technical replicates of blood from a handful of donors. Method: immunoSEQ multiplex PCR; TCRdb's copy keeps in-frame clones and lacks some. The table lists more than 11,000 clones, 70% to 90% of them singletons. Sequencing was carried out using PBMCs. These receptors were taken from a human donor in good health.

The genes are TRBV27 and TRBJ1-2; 7 bases fit TRBD1. This CDR3 spans 16 amino acids. The trim removed 2 bases at V and 6 bases at J, leaving 12 bases unmatched. Per the germline V gene, CDR1 is MNHEY and CDR2 is SMNVEV (reference sequence). The CDR3 DNA reads TGTGCCAGCAGTTTAGGACGACAGGGTGAGAACAATGGCTACACCTTC. Translated, it gives CASSLGRQGENNGYTF.

This clone has just one count. The genes are TRBV5-1 and TRBJ2-3; 8 positions agree with TRBD2. Trimming removed 3 bases from V and 6 bases from J; junction bases left unmatched: 6. Germline CDR1 and CDR2: SGHRS and YFSETQ. This CDR3 has 14 residues. CDR3 loop: CASSWGLVLDTQYF. As DNA, the CDR3 is TGCGCCAGCAGCTGGGGACTAGTCCTTGATACGCAGTATTTT.

This sequence joins TRBV6-5 and TRBJ1-1; possible D gene TRBD1, 6 bases. Germline loops: CDR1 MNHEY, CDR2 SVGAGI. The ends were cut back, 2 bases at V and 5 bases at J, with 12 bases in the middle. This CDR3 region has 14 residues. The CDR3 loop reads CASSYTGIGTEAFF. Written as DNA, the CDR3 is TGTGCCAGCAGTTACACAGGGATAGGTACTGAAGCTTTCTTT.

This chain joins TRBV5-1 and TRBJ2-1; 8 bases map to TRBD2. The CDR3 is 16 amino acids. The V and J ends lost 0 bases and 6 bases, in that order; junction bases with no gene match: 8. CDR1 and CDR2 (germline): SGHRS, YFSETQ. The CDR3 DNA reads as TGCGCCAGCAGCTTGGGAAGCTTGGCGGGAGGCAATGAGCAGTTCTTC. Protein: CASSLGSLAGGNEQFF.

The chain employs TRBV28 and TRBJ1-1, with D uncertain. The CDR3 sequence is 13 residues long. With 6 bases removed from V and 0 bases from J, the gap between germline ends came to 8 bases. The germline V gene encodes CDR1 MDHEN and CDR2 SYDVKM. Written as DNA, the CDR3 is TGTGCCAGCAGCCCTAGCATGAACACTGAAGCTTTCTTT. Residues: CASSPSMNTEAFF.

This chain uses TRBV30 with TRBJ2-5; 11 nucleotides agree with TRBD2. Germline V gene sequence: CDR1 GTSNPN, CDR2 SVGIG (reference sequence). V lost 0 bases, J lost 7 bases, and 13 bases stayed unmatched. CDR3 size: 17 residues. CDR3 nucleotides: TGTGCCTGGAGTGTAAGGGGGCTAGCGGGAGGTGAGGGGACCCAGTACTTC. Its translation: CAWSVRGLAGGEGTQYF.

The chain recombines TRBV11-2 with TRBJ2-1; no reliable D call. Germline lookup yields CDR1 SGHAT and CDR2 FQNNGV. V shed 6 bases and J shed 8 bases, with 11 bases lying between them. This CDR3 comprises 12 residues. CDR3 sequence (DNA): TGTGCCAGCAGACAAGCGTCGGATGAGCAGTTCTTC. This sequence encodes CASRQASDEQFF. The variable domain in full, with the rest retrieved from reference TRBV11-2 and TRBJ2-1, is EAGVAQSPRYKIIEKRQSVAFWCNPISGHATLYWYQQILGQGPKLLIQFQNNGVVDDSQLPKDRFSAERLKGVDSTLKIQPAKLEDSAVYLCASRQASDEQFFGPGTRLTVL.

The chain combines TRBV11-2 with TRBJ2-7, with 11 bases lining up with TRBD2. The V gene's germline CDR1 is SGHAT and CDR2 FQNNGV. V dropped 3 bases and J dropped 3; count of bases not matched to a gene: 4. The CDR3 runs to 15 residues. The CDR3 loop reads CASSFLGTSGYEQYF. DNA of the CDR3: TGTGCCAGCAGCTTCCTCGGGACTAGCGGCTACGAGCAGTACTTC.

This clone was counted a few times. V usage is TRBV13 and J usage is TRBJ1-1, with 12 bases fitting TRBD1. CDR3 length: 17 residues. The V gene end was trimmed by 6 bases and the J gene end by 0 bases; junction bases not matched to a gene: 8. Per germline, CDR1 PRHDT and CDR2 FYEKMQ (reference sequence). The DNA for the CDR3 is TGTGCCAGCAGGGCCGGGACAGGGGGCTCTTTGAACACTGAAGCTTTCTTT. It yields the protein CASRAGTGGSLNTEAFF.

The V gene is TRBV5-5, the J gene TRBJ1-1, with 7 bases matching TRBD1. The junction had 10 bases not matched to a gene; V was cut back by 2 bases and J by 3 bases. This CDR3 is 16 amino acids long. Germline values: CDR1 SGHKS, CDR2 YYEKEE (reference sequence). The CDR3 bases are TGTGCCAGCAGCTTAACAGGGGTGGACTGGGACACTGAAGCTTTCTTT. As protein: CASSLTGVDWDTEAFF.

The chain recombines TRBV10-1 with TRBJ2-3; D gene ambiguous. Looked up from germline, CDR1 is WNHNN and CDR2 is SYGVQD (reference sequence). Trimming removed 5 bases from V and 2 bases from J, with 14 bases in between. This CDR3 spans 15 amino acids. This CDR3 is CASSPITGNTDTQYF. In nucleotides, the CDR3 is TGCGCCAGCAGTCCTATAACTGGTAACACAGATACGCAGTATTTT.

This sequence joins TRBV6-6 and TRBJ1-1; 7 bases match TRBD1. This CDR3 has 11 amino acids. Trimming took 5 bases from V and 11 from J; bases not matched to a gene: 5. Germline V CDR1 and CDR2: MNHNY, SVGAGI (reference sequence). The chain's CDR3 is CASSEGALAFF. CDR3 bases: TGTGCCAGCAGTGAGGGGGCGCTGGCTTTCTTT.

V usage is TRBV5-1 and J usage is TRBJ2-7, with 8 nucleotides matching TRBD1. Trimming at V came to 0 bases and at J to 6 bases, leaving 8 bases not matched to a gene. Germline V gene lookup returns CDR1 SGHRS and CDR2 YFSETQ. This CDR3 region has 15 residues. The CDR3 region has the DNA TGCGCCAGCAGCTTGGCGGGACAGGCAAGGGGCGAGCAGTACTTC. As protein: CASSLAGQARGEQYF.

The chain couples TRBV28 to TRBJ2-1; weak D call: TRBD2 (5 bases). Between the trimmed V and J ends, which lost 3 bases and 10 bases, there was a span of 7 bases. Germline values: CDR1 MDHEN, CDR2 SYDVKM. The CDR3 runs to 11 residues. The CDR3 spells CASSLEREQFF. For the CDR3, the DNA is TGTGCCAGCAGTTTGGAGCGGGAGCAGTTCTTC.

In this sample, this clone turned up a few times. J is TRBJ2-7 and V is TRBV18; 7 nucleotides match TRBD2. The J segment lost 0 bases and the V segment lost 1 base, leaving 6 bases of the junction unmatched. The CDR3 spans 16 residues. Germline loops: CDR1 KGHSH, CDR2 LQKENI. The CDR3 nucleotides are TGTGCCAGCTCACCACGGGGTAGCGGGCCCTCCTACGAGCAGTACTTC. As protein: CASSPRGSGPSYEQYF.

V is TRBV6-1 and J is TRBJ2-3; 7 bases agree with TRBD1. V shed 4 bases and J 1 base; nucleotides not matched to a gene: 5. This CDR3 has 15 residues. Germline V gives CDR1 MNHNS, CDR2 SASEGT. The CDR3 DNA reads TGTGCCAGCAGTGGGACAGGAGCTGGCACAGATACGCAGTATTTT. Protein product: CASSGTGAGTDTQYF.

This chain links TRBV11-2 with TRBJ1-2; TRBD1 aligns across 7 bases. The CDR3 is 17 residues long. V shed 5 bases, J shed 2 bases, and the junction held 14 bases outside the gene matches. CDR1 is SGHAT and CDR2 is FQNNGV in the germline V gene. The CDR3 sequence: CASSTILGQLGNYGYTF. As DNA, the CDR3 is TGTGCCAGCAGCACAATCCTGGGACAGCTTGGGAACTATGGCTACACCTTC.

The CDR3 loop reads CAQDRKGVRNNEQFF. The CDR3, as DNA: TGTGCCCAAGACCGAAAGGGGGTCCGGAACAATGAGCAGTTCTTC. V is TRBV30 and J is TRBJ2-1; the D gene is possibly TRBD1 (6 bases). Trimming took 8 bases from V and 5 from J, leaving 22 bases between them. CDR3 size: 15 residues. Germline lookup yields CDR1 GTSNPN and CDR2 SVGIG (reference sequence).

The gene calls are TRBV27 and TRBJ2-1; 12 nucleotides align to TRBD2. The CDR3 is made up of 15 amino acids. CDR1 is MNHEY, CDR2 SMNVEV, per germline (reference sequence). V shed 7 bases, J shed 7 bases, and the junction held 8 bases outside the gene matches. The CDR3 nucleotides are TGTGCCAGCACAATTCTAGCGGGAGGGAGTAATGAGCAGTTCTTC. Residues: CASTILAGGSNEQFF.

This clone is a singleton in its sample. The chain joins TRBV7-2 to TRBJ2-7; D not certain. V gave up 5 bases and J gave up 2 bases, with 4 bases separating them. This CDR3 has 11 amino acids. From germline, CDR1 is SGHTA and CDR2 FQGNSA. The CDR3 loop reads CASSATYEQYF. The CDR3 region has the DNA TGTGCCAGCAGCGCGACCTACGAGCAGTACTTC.

The genes are TRBV6-1 and TRBJ2-7, with a tentative D call TRBD1 (5 bases). Germline CDR1 is MNHNS and CDR2 is SASEGT. CDR3 length: 15 amino acids. Trimming removed 1 base from V and 2 bases from J, with 12 bases in between. CDR3 sequence: CASSEGGASTYEQYF. The CDR3 DNA is TGTGCCAGCAGTGAAGGTGGGGCCTCTACCTACGAGCAGTACTTC.

In its sample, this clone was seen a few times. The CDR3 sequence: CASSIEGSGELFF. The CDR3, as DNA: TGTGCCAGTAGTATCGAGGGCTCCGGGGAGCTGTTTTTT. The chain recombines TRBV19 with TRBJ2-2, with D perhaps TRBD2 (5 bases). This CDR3 is 13 amino acids long. Germline CDR1 LNHDA, CDR2 SQIVND (reference sequence). Trimming shortened V by 3 bases and J by 6 bases, and 8 bases separated the two germline ends.

This clone was picked up a small number of times. V and J are TRBV9 and TRBJ1-1; 8 bases fit TRBD1. This CDR3 spans 14 amino acids. Germline values: CDR1 SGDLS, CDR2 YYNGEE. V lost 6 bases, J lost 0 bases, and 4 bases stayed unmatched. CDR3 loop: CASNTGGVNTEAFF. The DNA for the CDR3 is TGTGCCAGCAATACAGGGGGGGTGAACACTGAAGCTTTCTTT.

The V call is TRBV5-4, the J call TRBJ2-5; 12 positions match TRBD2. The germline V gene encodes CDR1 SGHNT and CDR2 YYREEE (reference sequence). J was trimmed by 3 bases and V by 1 base; bases with no gene match: 1. The CDR3 extends over 15 amino acids. CDR3: CASSLRLAGEETQYF. The CDR3 bases are TGTGCCAGCAGCTTGAGACTAGCGGGAGAAGAGACCCAGTACTTC.

This sequence joins TRBV28 and TRBJ2-3; D remains ambiguous. The germline gives CDR1 MDHEN, CDR2 SYDVKM. The CDR3 is made up of 11 amino acids. Trimming stripped 3 bases from V and 5 bases from J, with 3 bases between. The CDR3 protein is CASSLRDTQYF. The CDR3 bases are TGTGCCAGCAGTTTGAGAGATACGCAGTATTTT.

This clone was recorded once. The chain links TRBV5-4 to TRBJ2-3; TRBD1 agrees at 7 bases. The CDR3 sequence is 16 residues long. V was clipped by 3 bases and J by 3 bases; unmatched bases: 10. The V gene's germline CDR1 is SGHNT and CDR2 YYREEE (reference sequence). The CDR3 DNA reads as TGTGCCAGCAGCTCGGCCTCTTGGGACAGAACAGATACGCAGTATTTT. As protein: CASSSASWDRTDTQYF.